This T cell receptor beta chain originates from a study of T cell clones after liver transplantation. In the study overall: Post-transplant blood was tracked for graft-donor-reactive T cell clones identified in a pre-transplant mixed lymphocyte reaction.

Germline-derived CDR1 and CDR2 are SGHTA and FQGNSA. The ends were cut back, 1 base at V and 1 base at J, with 0 bases in the middle. CDR3 length: 12 amino acids. The repertoire was sequenced with immunoSEQ multiplex PCR; TCRdb's copy has only in-frame clones and lacks some. The profile shows about 47,000 clones, about 86% of them singletons. The input for sequencing was CD8+ T cells from blood, taken 12 months after liver transplant. V gene TRBV7-2 combines with J gene TRBJ2-3; D remains ambiguous. The TCR sequence derives from a human patient who received a liver transplant. Among the T cells, some may be from the graft donor. The CDR3 reads CASSLGTDTQYF. The CDR3 DNA follows: TGTGCCAGCAGCTTAGGCACAGATACGCAGTATTTT.